This T cell receptor beta chain was found in a study of blood T cell repertoires in COVID-19. This clone was seen a few times. The germline gives CDR1 MGHRA, CDR2 YSYEKL. The CDR3 spans 11 residues. J was trimmed by 10 bases and V by 5 bases; bases with no gene match: 4. The table came from immunoSEQ multiplex PCR; TCRdb's copy has only in-frame clones and leaves some out. The table shows around 250,000 clones, with approximately 89% occurring only once. The V gene is TRBV4-1, the J gene TRBJ1-1; 7 bases align to TRBD1. The sequenced sample was peripheral blood. This clonotype originated in a man aged 40-49 years with active or convalescent COVID-19. The chain's CDR3 is CASSGTGAAFF. The DNA of the CDR3 is TGCGCCAGCAGCGGTACAGGGGCAGCTTTCTTT.